The T cell receptor (beta chain) described here comes from a study of blood T cells in healthy people across ages. Findings and caveats of the study: Higher diversity and more naive CD4+ cells were features of long-lived donors, compared to aged donors. PBMCs that were unsorted prevented a conclusive naive versus antigen-experienced comparison.

A sample-barcoded 5' primer and a J-beta primer mix were used in a second PCR of roughly 7 to 11 cycles. In TCRdb, the 5' RACE reads were re-called with MiXCR into one record per CDR3 protein. The sample lists roughly 2 million distinct CDR3 sequences; 40% to 55% were seen once. There are 16 residues in the CDR3. Looked up from germline, CDR1 is LGHNA and CDR2 is YSLEER. The germline V and J ends were trimmed by 0 bases and 4 bases, with 15 bases remaining between them. This clonotype was seen only a few times. Its target is not known. The rearrangement links TRBV4-3 to TRBJ1-2; D is possibly TRBD1 (6 bases). The specimen sequenced was blood. The TCR sequence derives from a woman between 40 and 50 years old in good health. CDR3 protein: CASSQDTSGAVYGYTF. DNA of the CDR3: TGCGCCAGCAGCCAAGATACGTCAGGGGCCGTCTATGGCTACACCTTC.